The 21 T cell receptor beta chains below all came from one sample that was sequenced in a study of blood T cell repertoires in COVID-19. Sequencing was performed with immunoSEQ multiplex PCR; in TCRdb, only in-frame clones are kept and a portion is missing. The sample includes around 130,000 clones, 65% to 90% of them seen just once. The sequenced material came from PBMCs or T cells enriched from blood (not recorded which). The receptors derive from a woman aged 45 to 65 who had recovered from COVID-19.

This clone was detected only once. The CDR3 DNA sequence: TGCGCCAGCAGCTCGGAGGGCAGATATGGCTACACCTTC. Translated, it gives CASSSEGRYGYTF. The chain combines TRBV5-1 with TRBJ1-2; D not certain. The germline V gene encodes CDR1 SGHRS and CDR2 YFSETQ. The CDR3 extends over 13 amino acids. V was clipped by 3 bases and J by 5 bases, with 11 bases between them.

The chain couples TRBV2 to TRBJ2-3; 8 bases match TRBD2. The CDR3 covers 13 residues. CDR1 is SNHLY and CDR2 is FYNNEI in the germline V gene. Germline trimming cut 6 bases from V and 5 bases from J; bases unmatched to any gene: 4. DNA for the CDR3: TGTGCCAGCAGGAGCGGGGGAAAAGATACGCAGTATTTT. It yields the protein CASRSGGKDTQYF.

This clone appeared a single time. This CDR3 is CASSLAHRQTNEKLFF. The CDR3, as DNA: TGTGCCAGCAGCTTAGCGCACAGACAAACTAATGAAAAACTGTTTTTT. J is TRBJ1-4 and V is TRBV7-2; unclear D gene. Germline values: CDR1 SGHTA, CDR2 FQGNSA. V was cut by 0 bases and J by 1 base, with 9 bases left in between. CDR3 size: 16 residues.

The chain couples TRBV9 to TRBJ1-2, with TRBD1 identical over 7 bases. The germline gives CDR1 SGDLS, CDR2 YYNGEE. J lost 9 bases, V lost 2 bases, and 10 bases had no gene match. This CDR3 has 14 residues. CDR3: CASSVAGTEDRYTF. The CDR3 nucleotides are TGTGCCAGCAGCGTCGCCGGGACAGAGGACCGCTACACCTTC.

This sequence joins TRBV13 and TRBJ1-1; possible D gene TRBD1, 6 bases. This CDR3 contains 17 residues. Germline CDR1 is PRHDT and CDR2 is FYEKMQ (reference sequence). Trimming shortened V by 0 bases and J by 2 bases, and 16 bases separated the two germline ends. For the CDR3, the DNA is TGTGCCAGCAGCTTAGGCCTCGGCAGGGGAAGAAACACTGAAGCTTTCTTT. This codes for CASSLGLGRGRNTEAFF.

This chain joins TRBV5-8 and TRBJ1-1; D remains unclear. The CDR3 sequence is 13 residues long. Per germline, CDR1 SGHTS and CDR2 YDEGEE. The V gene lost 1 base and the J gene lost 3 bases, with 7 bases spanning the gap. The CDR3 region is CASSLRFYTEAFF. The CDR3 nucleotides are TGTGCCAGCAGCTTGCGGTTTTACACTGAAGCTTTCTTT.

The chain carries TRBV2 and TRBJ2-1; D not resolved. Trimming cost V 5 bases and J 6 bases, with 14 bases left between them. Germline V gives CDR1 SNHLY, CDR2 FYNNEI. The CDR3 consists of 14 residues. The CDR3 DNA follows: TGTGCCAGCAGTCTCACTCCAACCACCAATGAGCAGTTCTTC. Protein: CASSLTPTTNEQFF.

The J gene is TRBJ1-4, the V gene TRBV10-2; 7 bases are shared with TRBD1. The V and J ends lost 8 bases and 7 bases, in that order; junction bases with no gene match: 7. Germline loops: CDR1 WSHSY, CDR2 SAAADI. The CDR3 totals 13 residues. Here the CDR3 DNA reads TGCGCCAGCCGCGGGCAGGGGGGTGAAAAACTGTTTTTT. It codes for CASRGQGGEKLFF.

This sequence joins TRBV30 and TRBJ1-5; D not certain. Trimming removed 0 bases from V and 4 bases from J, with 7 bases in between. The CDR3 length is 13 residues. Germline V lookup: CDR1 GTSNPN, CDR2 SVGIG (reference sequence). CDR3 amino acids: CAWSVRSNQPQHF. CDR3 nucleotide sequence: TGTGCCTGGAGTGTGCGATCAAATCAGCCCCAGCATTTT.

The genes are TRBV3-1 (or the pseudogene TRBV3-2) and TRBJ1-6, with D possibly matching TRBD1 (6 bases). Per the germline V gene, CDR1 is LGHDT and CDR2 is YNNKEL (reference sequence). The CDR3 contains 15 residues. Trimming shortened V by 2 bases and J by 4 bases, and 9 bases separated the two germline ends. Here the CDR3 reads CASSQKQGYNSPLHF. DNA of the CDR3: TGTGCCAGCAGCCAAAAACAGGGTTATAATTCACCCCTCCACTTT.

The genes are TRBV4-3 and TRBJ1-3; perhaps TRBD1 as D (5 bases). V gave up 0 bases and J gave up 0 bases, with 9 bases separating them. This CDR3 region has 16 residues. Germline V lookup: CDR1 LGHNA, CDR2 YSLEER. The CDR3 sequence: CASSQESGLSGNTIYF. CDR3 sequence (DNA): TGCGCCAGCAGCCAAGAATCAGGGCTCTCTGGAAACACCATATATTTT.

This chain connects TRBV5-4 to TRBJ2-3, with TRBD1 as a possible D gene (5 bases). The CDR3 loop spans 13 amino acids. V was pared by 1 base and J by 4 bases, with 7 bases between. CDR1 is SGHNT, CDR2 YYREEE, per germline (reference sequence). CDR3 nucleotides: TGTGCCAGCAGCTTGCAGGGCGCAGATACGCAGTATTTT. This sequence encodes CASSLQGADTQYF.

The rearrangement links TRBV5-4 to TRBJ2-7; tentative D call: TRBD2 (6 bases). CDR3 size: 14 residues. Trimming pared 4 bases from V and 0 bases from J, leaving 11 bases between. CDR1 SGHNT and CDR2 YYREEE come from the germline V gene (reference sequence). In DNA form, the CDR3 reads TGTGCCAGCAGCACGGACTACAGCTCCTACGAGCAGTACTTC. Translating it yields CASSTDYSSYEQYF.

The chain combines TRBV2 with TRBJ1-2; D not certain. V lost 7 bases to trimming and J lost 7 bases, with 22 bases between them. Per the germline V gene, CDR1 is SNHLY and CDR2 is FYNNEI. This CDR3 region has 15 residues. For the CDR3, the DNA is TGTGCCAGCACCGAGGGCAGGCCCGAAGGCTCTGGCTACACCTTC. Protein: CASTEGRPEGSGYTF.

The genes are TRBV16 and TRBJ1-4; possibly TRBD1 for D (5 bases). V lost 5 bases and J lost 0, with 13 bases in between. The CDR3 loop spans 16 amino acids. CDR1 KGHSY and CDR2 FQNENV come from the germline V gene. The CDR3 sequence is CASSSQGRATNEKLFF. The CDR3 DNA reads as TGTGCCAGCAGCAGCCAGGGCAGGGCAACTAATGAAAAACTGTTTTTT.

This clone has more than one count but fewer than ten. The chain links TRBV11-2 to TRBJ1-4, with 9 bases lining up with TRBD1. Looked up from germline, CDR1 is SGHAT and CDR2 is FQNNGV. The V gene end was trimmed by 1 base and the J gene end by 7 bases; junction bases not matched to a gene: 4. The CDR3 covers 15 residues. The CDR3 nucleotides are TGTGCCAGCAGCTTAGTAACAGGGGGCCCTGAAAAACTGTTTTTT. Protein sequence: CASSLVTGGPEKLFF.

This chain uses TRBV6-5 with TRBJ1-1, with D maybe TRBD1 (6 bases). Trimming cost V 2 bases and J 4 bases, with 11 bases left between them. Germline CDR1 reads MNHEY; CDR2 reads SVGAGI. CDR3 size: 14 residues. The CDR3 sequence: CASSYGRGGTEAFF. The CDR3, as DNA: TGTGCCAGCAGTTACGGGCGAGGGGGCACTGAAGCTTTCTTT.

The chain joins TRBV27 to TRBJ2-7, with D possibly matching TRBD1 (5 bases). Trimming cost V 2 bases and J 4 bases, with 12 bases left between them. Germline lookup yields CDR1 MNHEY and CDR2 SMNVEV (reference sequence). The CDR3 spans 14 residues. For the CDR3, the DNA is TGTGCCAGCAGTTTAGTCTCAGGGAAGTACGAGCAGTACTTC. The encoded protein is CASSLVSGKYEQYF.

The V call is TRBV5-1, the J call TRBJ1-2; 11 positions match TRBD1. The germline V gene encodes CDR1 SGHRS and CDR2 YFSETQ. The CDR3 contains 16 residues. The V segment lost 4 bases and the J segment 3 bases; nucleotides outside the gene matches: 8. CDR3 coding DNA: TGCGCCAGCAGCGAAGCAGGGACAGGGGGACACTATGGCTACACCTTC. It is translated as CASSEAGTGGHYGYTF.

The chain combines TRBV6-5 with TRBJ2-1; perhaps TRBD2 as D (6 bases). Trimming removed 6 bases from V and 0 bases from J, with 12 bases in between. There are 15 residues in the CDR3. Germline CDR1 MNHEY, CDR2 SVGAGI. CDR3 nucleotide sequence: TGTGCCAGCAGCATCGGGGGAAGCTCCTACAATGAGCAGTTCTTC. Encoded protein: CASSIGGSSYNEQFF.

The chain employs TRBV19 and TRBJ2-1; D remains ambiguous. Germline CDR1 is LNHDA and CDR2 is SQIVND (reference sequence). Trimming removed 4 bases at V and 7 bases at J, with 5 bases between. CDR3 length equals 11 residues. The CDR3 DNA follows: TGTGCCAGTAGTAGAGCGAATGAGCAGTTCTTC. Residues: CASSRANEQFF.